A single sample is the source of the 19 T cell receptor beta chains below, sequenced in a study of CD8 T cells in Susac syndrome. Random hexamers were used to reverse transcribe about 0.5 to 1 ug of RNA. Using its own MiXCR run on the immunoSEQ multiplex PCR reads, TCRdb lists one record per CDR3 protein. The repertoire holds 200,000 or so distinct CDR3 sequences, with about 94% as singletons. The source material was CD4+ T cells from PBMCs. The source of these receptors is a human donor with multiple sclerosis.

This chain connects TRBV3-1 to TRBJ1-2, with D unresolved. The germline V gene has CDR1 LGHDT and CDR2 YNNKEL (reference sequence). Between the trimmed V and J ends, which lost 1 base and 6 bases, there was a span of 12 bases. The CDR3 spans 14 residues. CDR3: CASSQVGSADGYTF. The DNA of the CDR3 is TGTGCCAGCAGCCAAGTTGGGAGCGCCGATGGCTACACCTTC.

The V call is TRBV30, the J call TRBJ2-7; 7 bases agree with TRBD1. CDR3 length: 13 amino acids. V was pared by 0 bases and J by 3 bases, with 2 bases of the junction left unmatched. CDR1 is GTSNPN and CDR2 is SVGIG in the germline V gene (reference sequence). The CDR3 DNA sequence: TGTGCCTGGAGTGTAGACAGGGTCTACGAGCAGTACTTC. This encodes CAWSVDRVYEQYF.

The chain carries TRBV7-9 and TRBJ1-1; no reliable D call. Trimming cost V 1 base and J 3 bases, with 9 bases left between them. This CDR3 region has 14 residues. CDR1 and CDR2 from the germline V gene are SEHNR and FQNEAQ (reference sequence). The CDR3 sequence: CASSLVSGDTEAFF. The CDR3 DNA is TGTGCCAGCAGCTTAGTTTCCGGGGACACTGAAGCTTTCTTT.

This sequence joins TRBV19 and TRBJ1-1; D uncertain. The CDR3 covers 13 residues. Germline-derived CDR1 and CDR2 are LNHDA and SQIVND (reference sequence). The germline V and J ends were trimmed by 5 bases and 1 base, with 8 bases remaining between them. The CDR3 loop reads CASSASRNTEAFF. CDR3 DNA sequence: TGTGCCAGTAGTGCCAGTAGGAACACTGAAGCTTTCTTT.

The genes are TRBV7-2 and TRBJ2-1, with D hard to call. The V gene lost 3 bases and the J gene lost 5 bases, with 11 bases spanning the gap. This CDR3 has 14 residues. Germline assignment: CDR1 SGHTA and CDR2 FQGNSA. The chain's CDR3 is CASSLELANNEQFF. In nucleotides, the CDR3 is TGTGCCAGCAGCTTGGAGCTGGCGAACAATGAGCAGTTCTTC. Looking up the rest from reference TRBV7-2 and TRBJ2-1 gives the full variable domain: GAGVSQSPSNKVTEKGKDVELRCDPISGHTALYWYRQSLGQGLEFLIYFQGNSAPDKSGLPSDRFSAERTGGSVSTLTIQRTQQEDSAVYLCASSLELANNEQFFGPGTRLTVL.

The J gene is TRBJ1-1, the V gene TRBV29-1; D is possibly TRBD1 (5 bases). This CDR3 contains 13 residues. Germline V lookup: CDR1 SQVTM, CDR2 ANQGSEA. V dropped 8 bases and J dropped 0 bases, with 13 bases sitting between them. The CDR3, as DNA: TGCAGCACCGGAAGAGGGGTGAACACTGAAGCTTTCTTT. Its translation: CSTGRGVNTEAFF.

The CDR3 spells CSAQLPTGELFF. CDR3 bases: TGCAGCGCCCAACTCCCCACCGGGGAGCTGTTTTTT. The chain couples TRBV29-1 to TRBJ2-2; D remains unclear. V was trimmed by 7 bases and J by 4 bases, leaving 10 bases between them. Germline CDR1 reads SQVTM; CDR2 reads ANQGSEA. The CDR3 loop spans 12 amino acids.

The chain is built from TRBV28 and TRBJ2-6; D is ambiguous. V was trimmed by 6 bases and J by 0 bases, leaving 9 bases between them. The CDR3 sequence is 15 residues long. Looked up from germline, CDR1 is MDHEN and CDR2 is SYDVKM. As DNA, the CDR3 is TGTGCCAGCAGGACACCTTCCTCTGGGGCCAACGTCCTGACTTTC. It translates to CASRTPSSGANVLTF.

A word on this clonotype: A read error may account for a junction end that differs from germline. The chain is built from TRBV7-2 and TRBJ2-5; 11 bases line up with TRBD1. The CDR3 covers 16 residues. The germline CDR1 and CDR2 sequences are SGHTA and FQGNSA. Here the CDR3 reads CASSFREDRGQGTQYF. The CDR3 DNA reads TGTGCCAGCAGCTTCAGGGAGGACAGGGGGCAAGGGACCCAGTACTTC.

This chain uses TRBV20-1 with TRBJ2-4, with 7 bases matching TRBD1. From germline, CDR1 is DFQATT and CDR2 SNEGSKA (reference sequence). V lost 1 base and J lost 8; bases outside the gene matches: 8. The CDR3 is made up of 14 amino acids. CDR3 sequence: CSARVRTGSDIQYF. CDR3 nucleotides: TGCAGTGCTAGAGTGAGGACAGGATCAGACATTCAGTACTTC.

The rearrangement uses TRBV29-1 and TRBJ2-2; 7 positions match TRBD1. The V gene end was trimmed by 5 bases and the J gene end by 4 bases; junction bases not matched to a gene: 7. The CDR3 length is 14 residues. CDR1 is SQVTM and CDR2 is ANQGSEA in the germline V gene. The CDR3 DNA follows: TGCAGCGTTAACCACAGGGGCGGCACCGGGGAGCTGTTTTTT. Encoded protein: CSVNHRGGTGELFF.

The CDR3 here is CASSIGGGPGDYTF. CDR3 nucleotides: TGTGCCAGTAGTATCGGCGGGGGGCCGGGGGACTACACCTTC. V gene TRBV19 combines with J gene TRBJ1-2; D may be TRBD1 (6 bases). Trimming pared 3 bases from V and 10 bases from J, leaving 18 bases between. The CDR3 loop spans 14 amino acids. CDR1 is LNHDA, CDR2 SQIVND, per germline (reference sequence).

The V gene is TRBV3-1, the J gene TRBJ1-4; 8 positions agree with TRBD1. The CDR3 runs 15 residues. V gave up 4 bases and J gave up 5 bases; unmatched junction bases: 6. The germline V gene has CDR1 LGHDT and CDR2 YNNKEL (reference sequence). CDR3 region: CASSPWDRPNEKLFF. The CDR3 nucleotides are TGTGCCAGCAGCCCGTGGGACAGGCCGAATGAAAAACTGTTTTTT. Supplemented by reference TRBV3-1 and TRBJ1-4, the full variable domain reads DTAVSQTPKYLVTQMGNDKSIKCEQNLGHDTMYWYKQDSKKFLKIMFSYNNKELIINETVPNRFSPKSPDKAHLNLHINSLELGDSAVYFCASSPWDRPNEKLFFGSGTQLSVL.

The V call is TRBV27, the J call TRBJ2-7, with D possibly matching TRBD1 (6 bases). The CDR3 is made up of 13 amino acids. CDR1 and CDR2 from the germline V gene are MNHEY and SMNVEV (reference sequence). V was cut by 4 bases and J by 4 bases, with 11 bases left in between. The CDR3 sequence: CASSSNRDYEQYF. CDR3 sequence (DNA): TGTGCCAGCAGTTCCAACAGGGATTACGAGCAGTACTTC.

The chain combines TRBV20-1 with TRBJ1-6; D unclear. The germline V gene encodes CDR1 DFQATT and CDR2 SNEGSKA (reference sequence). The V gene lost 5 bases and the J gene lost 11 bases, with 22 bases spanning the gap. The CDR3 is 15 residues long. CDR3 DNA sequence: TGCAGTGCTGCAAGCGCGGCCGGGCCGAGGGCACCCCTCCACTTT. Encoded protein: CSAASAAGPRAPLHF.

The chain joins TRBV29-1 to TRBJ2-6; D remains ambiguous. Germline V gene data show CDR1 as SQVTM and CDR2 as ANQGSEA. Trimming stripped 4 bases from V and 0 bases from J, with 7 bases between. The CDR3 runs 14 residues. CDR3 loop: CSVGADSGANVLTF. For the CDR3, the DNA is TGCAGCGTTGGGGCCGACTCTGGGGCCAACGTCCTGACTTTC. The full variable domain, completed using reference TRBV29-1 and TRBJ2-6, is SAVISQKPSRDICQRGTSLTIQCQVDSQVTMMFWYRQQPGQSLTLIATANQGSEATYESGFVIDKFPISRPNLTFSTLTVSNMSPEDSSIYLCSVGADSGANVLTFGAGSRLTVL.

In its sample, this clonotype was seen once. The CDR3 nucleotides read TGCGCCAGCAGCCAAACCCTCGGACAGGCCATTCCTTTCTTT. It codes for CASSQTLGQAIPFF. The chain combines TRBV4-3 with TRBJ1-1, with TRBD1 identical over 7 bases. The CDR3 is 14 amino acids. Germline lookup yields CDR1 LGHNA and CDR2 YSLEER. V dropped 2 bases and J dropped 12; count of bases not matched to a gene: 12.

The chain combines TRBV18 with TRBJ1-2; D not certain. CDR3 size: 14 residues. Per germline, CDR1 KGHSH and CDR2 LQKENI. V dropped 2 bases and J dropped 2 bases, with 9 bases sitting between them. The chain's CDR3 is CASSPNVPNYGYTF. CDR3 DNA sequence: TGTGCCAGCTCACCAAATGTACCGAACTATGGCTACACCTTC.

The DNA of the CDR3 is TGTGCCAGCCTGGGGGGGATGAACACTGAAGCTTTCTTT. Residues: CASLGGMNTEAFF. The chain uses TRBV6-6 and TRBJ1-1; tentatively, D is TRBD1 (5 bases). CDR1 is MNHNY, CDR2 SVGAGI, per germline (reference sequence). The germline V and J ends were trimmed by 8 bases and 0 bases, with 10 bases remaining between them. The CDR3 extends over 13 amino acids.